This entry describes one T cell receptor (beta chain). What it recognizes is unknown. Clones were read by immunoSEQ multiplex PCR, and TCRdb kept only the in-frame ones, dropping some. The table has approximately 80,000 clones, more than 90% seen once. This sample is drawn from a study of OX40 agonist ivuxolimab in advanced cancers. Study context: The dose-escalation cohort was roughly 83% male, with a mean age of 60 years, ranging about 23 to 79. Notes on the study in general: The antigens recognized by the expanded peripheral T cells, that is their antigen specificity, were not determined. At 0.1 to 3.0 mg/kg, clonal expansion of CD4+ and CD8+ blood T cells had occurred by week 6.

This CDR3 has 11 residues. Germline V lookup: CDR1 SGHAT, CDR2 FQNNGV. V was trimmed by 1 base and J by 7 bases, leaving 5 bases between them. The source material was CD4+ or CD8+ T cells sorted from blood, sampled in a trial of the OX40 agonist ivuxolimab. J is TRBJ2-7 and V is TRBV11-2; no definite D call. The sequence was collected from an adult with an advanced solid tumor such as melanoma, head and neck, liver or kidney cancer. This CDR3 is CASSLVKEQYF. CDR3 sequence (DNA): TGTGCCAGCAGCTTAGTTAAGGAGCAGTACTTC.